This is a list of T cell receptor beta chains from one sample in a study of control samples from healthy donors and cancer patients. Clones were sequenced by immunoSEQ multiplex PCR, and TCRdb holds only the in-frame ones, with some missing. The sample consists of approximately 160,000 clones, approximately 90% of them appearing once. Sequencing was done on a sample of blood. The receptors stem from a woman aged 30 to 39 in good health. CDR3s include the opening cysteine and the closing phenylalanine or tryptophan. Fields, in order: J gene, D gene, V gene, clone size, CDR3 DNA, CDR3 protein. D genes are given only for firm matches. Size values are once, few and many counts, or a class for expanded clones, and some rows have none.

>TRBJ2-1|NA|TRBV21-1|few
TGTGCCAGCAGCAAAGTAGGGAGCTCCTACAATGAGCAGTTCTTC
CASSKVGSSYNEQFF
>TRBJ2-3|NA|TRBV30|NA
TGTGCCTGGAGCTTGAGCGGACGCACAGATACGCAGTATTTT
CAWSLSGRTDTQYF
>TRBJ1-1|TRBD1|TRBV19|NA
TGTGCCAGTAGTAGTACAGGGGCGGTGGCTGAAGCTTTCTTT
CASSSTGAVAEAFF
>TRBJ2-6|NA|TRBV12-5|NA
TGTGCTAGTGCCCTTGGTGGGGTAGGACTTCTTGGGGCCAACGTCCTGACTTTC
CASALGGVGLLGANVLTF
>TRBJ2-3|TRBD2|TRBV5-1|NA
TGCGCCAGCAGTTTCCGCCAGCGGGGGAGCACAGATACGCAGTATTTT
CASSFRQRGSTDTQYF
>TRBJ1-2|NA|TRBV10-3|NA
TGTGCCTACCATCAACCCGGAAACTATGGCTACACCTTC
CAYHQPGNYGYTF
>TRBJ2-7|NA|TRBV28|NA
TGTGCCAGCAGTCAGGGGGGAAGCTCCTACGAGCAGTACTTC
CASSQGGSSYEQYF
>TRBJ2-4|NA|TRBV7-2|NA
TGTGCCAGCAGGCTCGGAGGGAGCCAGTACTTC
CASRLGGSQYF
>TRBJ2-5|NA|TRBV7-9|NA
TGTGCCAGCAGCTTTAGAGTGCAAGAGACCCAGTACTTC
CASSFRVQETQYF
>TRBJ1-1|TRBD1|TRBV28|NA
TGTGCCAGCAGTTCCTCTCCAGGGACAGAGAACACTGAAGCTTTCTTT
CASSSSPGTENTEAFF
>TRBJ1-6|NA|TRBV25-1|NA
TGTGCCAGCAGTGAATTCTATAATTCACCCCTCCACTTT
CASSEFYNSPLHF
>TRBJ1-3|NA|TRBV6-2/TRBV6-3|NA
TGTGCCAGCAACCCGGCGGGGGGCAGTGGAAACACCATATATTTT
CASNPAGGSGNTIYF
>TRBJ2-5|NA|TRBV19|NA
TGTGCCAGTAGTATTTGGACGCAGAACCAAGAGACCCAGTACTTC
CASSIWTQNQETQYF
>TRBJ2-7|NA|TRBV19|NA
TGTGCCAGTAGCCCCACCCAGGGGGGGTCCTACGAGCAGTACTTC
CASSPTQGGSYEQYF
>TRBJ1-1|NA|TRBV6-1|NA
TGTGCCAGCAGTGAAGCTCGGGGAGTTTACACTGAAGCTTTCTTT
CASSEARGVYTEAFF
>TRBJ1-5|NA|TRBV6-5|NA
TGTGCCAGCATAGATGGCCAAGGGGGGATTCAGCCCCAGCATTTT
CASIDGQGGIQPQHF
>TRBJ1-1|NA|TRBV6-6|NA
TGTGCCACCGGTCGGGCTTTCTTT
CATGRAFF
>TRBJ2-2|NA|TRBV6-1|NA
TGTGCCAGCAGTGAACCCCGGACGTTCACCGGGGAGCTGTTTTTT
CASSEPRTFTGELFF
>TRBJ2-5|NA|TRBV15|NA
TGTGCCACCAGTCTAGGGGTTTATGAAGAGACCCAGTACTTC
CATSLGVYEETQYF
>TRBJ2-2|NA|TRBV4-3|NA
TGCGCCAGCAGCCAAGTTGTCAGGGGGGGGAGCGGGGAGCTGTTTTTT
CASSQVVRGGSGELFF
>TRBJ2-2|NA|TRBV2|NA
TGTGCCAGCAGTGATCCGGGAGTAACGAGCGGGGAGCTGTTTTTT
CASSDPGVTSGELFF
>TRBJ2-7|NA|TRBV7-9|once
TGTGCCAGCAGCCCCCAGACTAGTAGCGAGCAGTACTTC
CASSPQTSSEQYF
>TRBJ2-1|TRBD2|TRBV11-2|NA
TGTGCCAGCAGCTTAGTCCCCTATTCGACTAGCAGATTCTACAATGAGCAGTTCTTC
CASSLVPYSTSRFYNEQFF
>TRBJ1-4|NA|TRBV30|NA
TGTGCCTGGAGCTCGGGTCTCTCCGAAAAACTGTTTTTT
CAWSSGLSEKLFF
>TRBJ2-1|TRBD2|TRBV11-2|NA
TGTGCCAGCAGCTCTACTAGCGGGGCCCGTTACAATGAGCAGTTCTTC
CASSSTSGARYNEQFF
>TRBJ1-1|NA|TRBV6-5|NA
TGTGCCAGCACGGTGAGGGAGAACACTGAAGCTTTCTTT
CASTVRENTEAFF
>TRBJ1-5|NA|TRBV28|NA
TGTGCCAGCAGTTTATTGGGAAGCAATCAGCCCCAGCATTTT
CASSLLGSNQPQHF
>TRBJ1-5|TRBD1|TRBV6-5|NA
TGTGCCAGCGGAGCCCGGGACAGGGAAAATCAGCCCCAGCATTTT
CASGARDRENQPQHF
>TRBJ2-3|TRBD2|TRBV29-1|NA
TGCAGCGTTGCACCATTGGGACTAGCGGACTCAGATACGCAGTATTTT
CSVAPLGLADSDTQYF
>TRBJ2-1|NA|TRBV28|NA
TGTGCCAGCACCCAGTTGGATGAGCAGTTCTTC
CASTQLDEQFF
>TRBJ1-4|NA|TRBV3-1/TRBV3-2|NA
TGTGCCAGCAGCATCGGCCTTGCAACTAATGAAAAACTGTTTTTT
CASSIGLATNEKLFF
>TRBJ2-1|TRBD2|TRBV6-2/TRBV6-3|NA
TGTGCCAGCAGCCGGAAGCGGGCGGGAGGCGGCTATGAGCAGTTCTTC
CASSRKRAGGGYEQFF
>TRBJ2-1|NA|TRBV11-2|NA
TGTGCCAGCAGCTTCCTCCAGGGCCGCGGAGGAAGGCAGTTCTTC
CASSFLQGRGGRQFF
>TRBJ1-1|NA|TRBV3-1/TRBV3-2|NA
TGTGCCAGCACCCCAAGATCGTCCACTGAAGCTTTCTTT
CASTPRSSTEAFF
>TRBJ1-2|NA|TRBV12-3/TRBV12-4|NA
TGTGCCAGCAGTTTACAGGGGAACTATGGCTACACCTTC
CASSLQGNYGYTF
>TRBJ2-1|NA|TRBV5-1|NA
TGCGCCAGCAACCTTGGAGGAAACAATGAGCAGTTCTTC
CASNLGGNNEQFF
>TRBJ1-6|NA|TRBV9|NA
TGTGCCAGCAGCGTACGCGCCTATAATTCACCCCTCCACTTT
CASSVRAYNSPLHF
>TRBJ2-3|NA|TRBV18|NA
TGTGCCAGCTCACCCCGACAGATGAGCACAGATACGCAGTATTTT
CASSPRQMSTDTQYF
>TRBJ2-7|TRBD1|TRBV28|NA
TGTGCCAGCAGGGGCGTACAGGGGGCTCTCTACGAGCAGTACTTC
CASRGVQGALYEQYF
>TRBJ1-2|NA|TRBV19|NA
TGTGCCAGTAAAATAGGGTTCCGGGGCTATGGCTACACCTTC
CASKIGFRGYGYTF
>TRBJ2-7|NA|TRBV7-2|NA
TGTGCCAGCAGCCCAAGCCCCTACGAGCAGTACTTC
CASSPSPYEQYF
>TRBJ1-5|NA|TRBV28|NA
TGTGCCAGCAGTCCGACGGCTAGCAATCAGCCCCAGCATTTT
CASSPTASNQPQHF
>TRBJ1-1|NA|TRBV24-1|NA
TGTGCCACCAGTGACGGCTTACGAGAAGCTTTCTTT
CATSDGLREAFF
>TRBJ2-3|NA|TRBV19|NA
TGTGCCAGTAGTATTGGTTCCAGTGATACGCAGTATTTT
CASSIGSSDTQYF
>TRBJ2-7|NA|TRBV7-9|NA
TGTGCCAGCAGCTTCACTACTAGCTACGAGCAGTACTTC
CASSFTTSYEQYF
>TRBJ1-6|NA|TRBV4-3|NA
TGCGCCAGCAGCCTCGAGCCGGGCACCTATAATTCACCCCTCCACTTT
CASSLEPGTYNSPLHF
>TRBJ2-3|NA|TRBV24-1|NA
TGTGCCACCAGTGGGGCCGGTAGCACAGATACGCAGTATTTT
CATSGAGSTDTQYF
>TRBJ1-1|NA|TRBV4-1|NA
TGCGCCAGCAGCCAAGGGGGGACCGCGCTCATGAACACTGAAGCTTTCTTT
CASSQGGTALMNTEAFF
>TRBJ1-3|NA|TRBV15|NA
TGTGCCACCAGCAGAGTAGGCGGCAATTCCCGCTCTGGAAACACCATATATTTT
CATSRVGGNSRSGNTIYF
>TRBJ2-1|TRBD1|TRBV7-2|NA
TGTGCCAGCAGCATTTCGACAGGGGGCTCCTACAATGAGCAGTTCTTC
CASSISTGGSYNEQFF
>TRBJ2-1|TRBD2|TRBV5-1|NA
TGCGCCAGCAGCTTGGCCTCTAGCGGGAGCTCCTACAATGAGCAGTTCTTC
CASSLASSGSSYNEQFF